The T cell receptor (beta chain) under discussion was sequenced for a study of blood T cells in healthy people across ages. Whole-study findings and limits: Possibly, changes in expanded clonotypes were confounded because donor CMV status was unknown. Long-lived donors had more naive CD4+ cells and higher diversity than aged donors.

About this clonotype itself: The antigen is undetermined.

Germline assignment: CDR1 LNHNV and CDR2 YYDKDF (reference sequence). Trimming took 0 bases from V and 9 from J, leaving 15 bases between them. The CDR3 sequence is 15 residues long. Extracted total RNA amounted to at least 6 micrograms for each sample. Next came a second PCR, run for about 7 to 12 cycles, which used a sample-barcoded 5' primer along with a J-beta primer mix. TCRdb reprocessed the 5' RACE reads via MiXCR and lists one record per CDR3 protein. The sample has around 780,000 distinct CDR3 sequences; 20% to 30% are singletons. These data were also filed under a second study, of T cells of mothers and their children. As that study records: The yield was over 9.5 million TCR beta CDR3 reads from each mother and some 3 million from each child.

Sequenced input: blood. The chain combines TRBV15 with TRBJ2-1; D call uncertain. The clonotype originates from a boy aged 5 to 17 in good health. The DNA of the CDR3 is TGTGCCACCAGCAGAGACCGCCTTACCGAAGGTGAGCAGTTCTTC. It specifies CATSRDRLTEGEQFF.